The following is a T cell receptor beta chain sequence with its context. CDR3 length: 14 amino acids. The V and J ends lost 2 bases and 4 bases, in that order; junction bases with no gene match: 4. The germline CDR1 and CDR2 sequences are ENHRY and SYGVKD. The protocol was immunoSEQ multiplex PCR, while the TCRdb copy is restricted to in-frame clones and leaves out a portion. The data contain roughly 230,000 clones, about 86% of them singletons. The data originate from a study of blood T cell repertoires in COVID-19. Overall study: Samples taken during acute and convalescent COVID-19 were collected in the United States, Italy and Spain.

The sequence was obtained from a man aged 40-55 years with active or convalescent COVID-19. Material: peripheral blood. V is TRBV10-3 and J is TRBJ1-2, with TRBD1 identical over 7 bases. CDR3 in amino acids: CAISEAGQSYGYTF. Written as DNA, the CDR3 is TGTGCCATCAGTGAGGCGGGACAGAGCTATGGCTACACCTTC.